The 5 T cell receptor beta chains below were found in one sample sequenced in a study of T cells in Graves' hyperthyroidism and ophthalmopathy. There were TCR beta CDR3 regions amplified from RNA transcripts. The HTBI set primed first-round TCR CDR3 RT-PCR. Each CDR3 protein gets one entry after TCRdb re-called the multiplex PCR reads with MiXCR. The sample lists under 200,000 distinct CDR3 sequences, over 7.5% occurring once. The source material was blood. The receptors stem from a woman younger than 30 with Graves' hyperthyroidism that later progressed to Graves' ophthalmopathy.

This clonotype was seen many times. The rearrangement links TRBV7-9 to TRBJ1-5; TRBD1 matches 8 bases. The CDR3 contains 15 residues. The V gene end was trimmed by 1 base and the J gene end by 9 bases; junction bases not matched to a gene: 8. CDR1 is SEHNR and CDR2 is FQNEAQ in the germline V gene (reference sequence). The CDR3 protein is CASSLGSGTGGPQHF. The CDR3 DNA sequence: TGTGCCAGCAGCTTAGGTTCTGGAACAGGGGGGCCCCAGCATTTT.

In this sample, this clonotype turned up many times. V is TRBV7-3 and J is TRBJ1-1; D might be TRBD1 (6 bases). CDR1 SGHTA and CDR2 FQGTGA come from the germline V gene. Between the trimmed V and J ends, which lost 3 bases and 3 bases, there was a span of 11 bases. The length of the CDR3 is 14 residues. CDR3 sequence: CASSFRGKHTEAFF. The CDR3 nucleotides are TGTGCCAGCAGCTTCAGGGGTAAGCACACTGAAGCTTTCTTT.

On this clonotype: This may arise from a read error, as a much more abundant clone is one base away. The conserved phenylalanine or tryptophan normally closing the CDR3 is absent here, so this likely arose from a read error. The rearrangement joins TRBV5-6 to TRBJ2-1, with 7 bases identical to TRBD1. The germline CDR1 and CDR2 sequences are SGHDT and YYEEEE. Trimming at V came to 0 bases and at J to 3 bases, leaving 3 bases not matched to a gene. This CDR3 contains 15 residues. Here the CDR3 reads CASSLAGQIYNEQFL. The DNA of the CDR3 is TGTGCCAGCAGCTTGGCGGGACAGATCTACAATGAGCAGTTCCTC.

This clonotype occurred many times. The rearrangement joins TRBV6-1 to TRBJ1-2, with 9 bases lining up with TRBD1. V shed 7 bases, J shed 7 bases, and the junction held 7 bases outside the gene matches. CDR3 length equals 13 residues. The germline V gene has CDR1 MNHNS and CDR2 SASEGT. CDR3 in amino acids: CASNRGQGFGYTF. The DNA of the CDR3 is TGTGCCAGCAACCGGGGACAGGGTTTTGGCTACACCTTC.

This clonotype was seen only a few times. V is TRBV7-6 and J is TRBJ1-3; TRBD1 might be the D (5 bases). Germline V lookup: CDR1 SGHVS, CDR2 FNYEAQ. The V gene lost 0 bases and the J gene lost 2 bases, with 8 bases spanning the gap. The CDR3 runs 15 residues. CDR3 in DNA: TGTGCCAGCAGCTTAGCAGGGGAAGCTGGAAACACCATATATTTT. It is translated as CASSLAGEAGNTIYF. The full variable domain, its missing parts supplied by reference TRBV7-6 and TRBJ1-3, is GAGVSQSPRYKVTKRGQDVALRCDPISGHVSLYWYRQALGQGPEFLTYFNYEAQQDKSGLPNDRFSAERPEGSISTLTIQRTEQRDSAMYRCASSLAGEAGNTIYFGEGSWLTVV.